This TCR beta chain was captured in a study of neoadjuvant nivolumab and ipilimumab in lung cancer. The method was immunoSEQ multiplex PCR; TCRdb's version includes in-frame clones alone and lacks a portion of them. The sample lists about 27,000 clones, around 76% seen once, with 18% in the top ten. V was clipped by 5 bases and J by 10 bases, with 15 bases between them. This CDR3 comprises 14 residues. Looked up from germline, CDR1 is SEHNR and CDR2 is FQNEAQ (reference sequence). The receptor comes from an adult with non-small cell lung cancer. The V gene is TRBV7-9, the J gene TRBJ1-6, with D possibly being TRBD1 (6 bases). The sequencing here drew on tumor tissue, taken after neoadjuvant nivolumab, alone or with ipilimumab, at or shortly before surgery. The CDR3 coding sequence is TGTGCCAGCAGCCCCCCGGGGGGCGGGTCACCCCTCCACTTT. Translating it yields CASSPPGGGSPLHF.